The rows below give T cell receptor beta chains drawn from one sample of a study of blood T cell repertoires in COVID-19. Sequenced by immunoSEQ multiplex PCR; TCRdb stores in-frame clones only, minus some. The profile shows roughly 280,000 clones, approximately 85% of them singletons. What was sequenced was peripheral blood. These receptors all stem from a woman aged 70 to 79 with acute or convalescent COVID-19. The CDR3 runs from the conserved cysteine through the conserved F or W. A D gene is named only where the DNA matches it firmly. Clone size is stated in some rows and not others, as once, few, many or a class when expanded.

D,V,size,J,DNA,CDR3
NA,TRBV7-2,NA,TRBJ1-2,TGTGCCAGCAGCTTAGCGCGGCGGGGAGTTAACTATGGCTACACCTTC,CASSLARRGVNYGYTF
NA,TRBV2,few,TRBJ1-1,TGTGCCAGCAGCTCAGGGGTGAACACTGAAGCTTTCTTT,CASSSGVNTEAFF
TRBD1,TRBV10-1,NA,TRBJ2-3,TGCGCCAGCAGTAGAAGTCTCCCAGGGGGTACGCAGTATTTT,CASSRSLPGGTQYF
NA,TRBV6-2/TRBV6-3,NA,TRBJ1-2,TGTGCCAGCAGCCTGACGGGGGGTAATGGCTACACCTTC,CASSLTGGNGYTF
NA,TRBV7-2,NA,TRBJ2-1,TGTGCCAGCAGCTCTACAGACAATGAGCAGTTCTTC,CASSSTDNEQFF
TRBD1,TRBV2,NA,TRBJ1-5,TGTGCCAGCAGTGACGGGGGACAGGAGAATCAGCCCCAGCATTTT,CASSDGGQENQPQHF
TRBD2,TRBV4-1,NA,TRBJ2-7,TGCGCCAGCAGCCAAGATTCGGGGGGGGAACAGTACTTC,CASSQDSGGEQYF
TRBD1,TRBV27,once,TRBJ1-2,TGTGCCAGCAGTTTTAGCCTTGACAGGGGATCTTATGGCTACACCTTC,CASSFSLDRGSYGYTF
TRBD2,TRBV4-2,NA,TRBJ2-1,TGTGCCAGCAGCCCTCAGACGCGGGGGGGCGCCTACAATGAGCAGTTCTTC,CASSPQTRGGAYNEQFF
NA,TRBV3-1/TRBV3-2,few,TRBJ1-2,TGTGCCAGCAGCCCCATGGGAGGGGGAGTCTATGGCTACACCTTC,CASSPMGGGVYGYTF
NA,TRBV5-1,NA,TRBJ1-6,TGCGCCAGCAGCTTCTCCGGGACAACGGATTCACCCCTCCACTTT,CASSFSGTTDSPLHF
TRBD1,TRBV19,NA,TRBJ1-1,TGTGCCAGTAGACGGAAACAGGGGGGCACTGAAGCTTTCTTT,CASRRKQGGTEAFF
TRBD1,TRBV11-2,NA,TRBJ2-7,TGTGCCAGCAGCACCCCCCCCAGGGGGCAATTCTACGAGCAGTACTTC,CASSTPPRGQFYEQYF
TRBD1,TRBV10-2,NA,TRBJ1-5,TGCGCCAGCAGCCGTTACCCCTCGGGACAGGGGAGACGGAATCAGCCCCAGCATTTT,CASSRYPSGQGRRNQPQHF
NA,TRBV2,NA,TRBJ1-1,TGTGCCAGCAGTGTACTACCTTGGAACACTGAAGCTTTCTTT,CASSVLPWNTEAFF
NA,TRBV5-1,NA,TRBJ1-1,TGCGCCAGCAGCCCCCTGGGGCCGAACACTGAAGCTTTCTTT,CASSPLGPNTEAFF
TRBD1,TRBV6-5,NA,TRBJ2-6,TGTGCCAGCAGTTCGACAGGGCCATCTGGGGCCAACGTCCTGACTTTC,CASSSTGPSGANVLTF
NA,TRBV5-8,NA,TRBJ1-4,TGTGCCAGCAGCTTCGGTTTCGACAGGAATGAAAAACTGTTTTTT,CASSFGFDRNEKLFF
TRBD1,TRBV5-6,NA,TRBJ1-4,TGTGCCAGCAGCCAGGGGGCATTTTCTAATGAAAAACTGTTTTTT,CASSQGAFSNEKLFF
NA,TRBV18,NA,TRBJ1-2,TGTGCCAGCTCATCAGGGTTTGGCTACACCTTC,CASSSGFGYTF
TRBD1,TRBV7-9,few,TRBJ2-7,TGTGCCAGCAGCCCGACAGGGTGGGGGCAGTACTTC,CASSPTGWGQYF
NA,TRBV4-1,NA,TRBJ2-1,TGCGCCAGCAGCCAAGATTGGCAGGGAAATGAGCAGTTCTTC,CASSQDWQGNEQFF
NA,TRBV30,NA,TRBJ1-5,TGTGCCTGGAGTGTAAACATCAATAGCAATCAGCCCCAGCATTTT,CAWSVNINSNQPQHF
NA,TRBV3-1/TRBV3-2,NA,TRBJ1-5,TGTGCCAGCAGCCAAGGTAGATCGCCCCAGCATTTT,CASSQGRSPQHF
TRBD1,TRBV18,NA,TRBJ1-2,TGTGCCAGCTCAGAGACAGGGGAGTGGGGCTACACCTTC,CASSETGEWGYTF
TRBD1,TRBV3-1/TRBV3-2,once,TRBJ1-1,TGTGCCAGCAGCCAAGCTGCGACAGGGAGGAACACTGAAGCTTTCTTT,CASSQAATGRNTEAFF
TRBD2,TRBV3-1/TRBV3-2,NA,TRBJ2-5,TGTGCCAGCAGTAACTACGGCGGGGGGCAAGAGACCCAGTACTTC,CASSNYGGGQETQYF
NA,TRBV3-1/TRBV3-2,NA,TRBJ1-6,TGTGCCAGCAGCCAACGGGGGGAGAATTCACCCCTCCACTTT,CASSQRGENSPLHF
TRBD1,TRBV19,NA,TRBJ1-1,TGTGCCAGCGGGACAGGGGGCGTAAGGGCGATTGAAGCTTTCTTT,CASGTGGVRAIEAFF
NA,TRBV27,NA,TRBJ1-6,TGTGCCAGCAGTTTAGAGGGGGTACCCTCGCCCCTCCACTTT,CASSLEGVPSPLHF
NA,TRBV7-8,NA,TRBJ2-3,TGTGCCAGCAGCTCCAATGGGGCGGGGAGCGTGAATACGCAGTATTTT,CASSSNGAGSVNTQYF
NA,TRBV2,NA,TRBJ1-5,TGTGCCAGCGGTGGACAAAACAATCAGCCCCAGCATTTT,CASGGQNNQPQHF